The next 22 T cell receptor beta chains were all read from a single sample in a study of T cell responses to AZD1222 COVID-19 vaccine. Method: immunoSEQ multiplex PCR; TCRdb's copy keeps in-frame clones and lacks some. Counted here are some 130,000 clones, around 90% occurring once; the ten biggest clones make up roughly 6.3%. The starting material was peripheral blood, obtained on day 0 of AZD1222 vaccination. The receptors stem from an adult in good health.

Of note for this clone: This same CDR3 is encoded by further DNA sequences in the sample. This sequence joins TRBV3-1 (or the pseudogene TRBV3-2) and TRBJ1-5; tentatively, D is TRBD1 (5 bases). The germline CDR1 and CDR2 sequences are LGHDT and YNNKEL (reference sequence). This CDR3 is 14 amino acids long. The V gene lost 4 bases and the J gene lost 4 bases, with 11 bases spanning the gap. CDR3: CASSPGTGNQPQHF. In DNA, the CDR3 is TGTGCCAGCAGCCCCGGGACGGGGAATCAGCCCCAGCATTTT.

The CDR3 spells CATRRQGRGFSEAFF. The CDR3 nucleotides are TGTGCCACGCGAAGACAGGGGAGGGGGTTTTCGGAAGCTTTCTTT. V gene TRBV15 combines with J gene TRBJ1-1; 8 bases match TRBD1. CDR3 length: 15 residues. Germline V CDR1 and CDR2: LNHNV, YYDKDF (reference sequence). V lost 9 bases and J lost 8; bases outside the gene matches: 17.

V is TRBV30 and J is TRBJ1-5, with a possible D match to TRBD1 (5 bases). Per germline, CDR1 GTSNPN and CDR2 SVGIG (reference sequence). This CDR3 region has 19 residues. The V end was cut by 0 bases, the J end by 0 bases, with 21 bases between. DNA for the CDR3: TGTGCCTGGAGTGTTAGGACACCGACTTCTGGATATAGCAATCAGCCCCAGCATTTT. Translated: CAWSVRTPTSGYSNQPQHF.

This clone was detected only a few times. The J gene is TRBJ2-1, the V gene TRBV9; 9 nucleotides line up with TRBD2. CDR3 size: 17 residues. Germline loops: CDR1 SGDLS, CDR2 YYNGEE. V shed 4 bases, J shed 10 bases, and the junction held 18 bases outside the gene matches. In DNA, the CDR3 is TGTGCCAGCAGCTCACCTCGCGGGGGGGCCCAGGGGCGGGAGCAGTTCTTC. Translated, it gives CASSSPRGGAQGREQFF. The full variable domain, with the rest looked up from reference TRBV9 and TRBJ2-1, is DSGVTQTPKHLITATGQRVTLRCSPRSGDLSVYWYQQSLDQGLQFLIQYYNGEERAKGNILERFSAQQFPDLHSELNLSSLELGDSALYFCASSSPRGGAQGREQFFGPGTRLTVL.

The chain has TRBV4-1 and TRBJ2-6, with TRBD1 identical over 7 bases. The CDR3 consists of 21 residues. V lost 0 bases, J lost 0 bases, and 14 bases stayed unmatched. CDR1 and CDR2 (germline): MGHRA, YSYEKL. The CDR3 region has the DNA TGCGCCAGCAGCCAAGACCGCGGGCGACAGGGCGGTTTCTCTGGGGCCAACGTCCTGACTTTC. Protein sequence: CASSQDRGRQGGFSGANVLTF.

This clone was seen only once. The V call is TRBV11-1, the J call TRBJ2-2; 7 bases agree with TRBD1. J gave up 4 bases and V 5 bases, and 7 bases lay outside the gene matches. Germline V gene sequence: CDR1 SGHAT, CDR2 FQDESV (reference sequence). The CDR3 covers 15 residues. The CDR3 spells CASSRRDSRTGELFF. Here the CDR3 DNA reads TGTGCCAGCAGCCGCCGGGACAGTCGCACCGGGGAGCTGTTTTTT.

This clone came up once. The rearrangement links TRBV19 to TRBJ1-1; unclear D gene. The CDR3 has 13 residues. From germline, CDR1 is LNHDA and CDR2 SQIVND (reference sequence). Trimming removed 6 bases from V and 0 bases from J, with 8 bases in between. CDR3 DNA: TGTGCCAGTAGGTTAGCTGTGAACACTGAAGCTTTCTTT. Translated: CASRLAVNTEAFF.

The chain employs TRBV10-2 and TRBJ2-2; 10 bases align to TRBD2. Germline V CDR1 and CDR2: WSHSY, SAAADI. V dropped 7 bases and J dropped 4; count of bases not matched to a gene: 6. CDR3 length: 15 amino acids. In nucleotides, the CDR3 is TGCGCCAGCAAGGTGGAGCGGGGGGGCACCGGGGAGCTGTTTTTT. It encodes CASKVERGGTGELFF.

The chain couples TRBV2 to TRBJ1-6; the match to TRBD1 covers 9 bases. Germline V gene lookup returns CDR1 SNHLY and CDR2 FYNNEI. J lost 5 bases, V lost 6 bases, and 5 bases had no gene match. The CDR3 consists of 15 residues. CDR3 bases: TGTGCCAGCAGCAGGACAGGGGTTCATAATTCACCCCTCCACTTT. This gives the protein CASSRTGVHNSPLHF.

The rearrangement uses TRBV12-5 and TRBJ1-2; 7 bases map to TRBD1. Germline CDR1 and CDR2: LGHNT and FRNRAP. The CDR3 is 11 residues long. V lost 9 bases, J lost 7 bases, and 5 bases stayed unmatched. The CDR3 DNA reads TGTGCTAGCGGGACAGCTAGTGGCTACACCTTC. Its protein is CASGTASGYTF. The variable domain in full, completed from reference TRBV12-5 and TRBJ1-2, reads DARVTQTPRHKVTEMGQEVTMRCQPILGHNTVFWYRQTMMQGLELLAYFRNRAPLDDSGMPKDRFSAEMPDATLATLKIQPSEPRDSAVYFCASGTASGYTFGSGTRLTVV.

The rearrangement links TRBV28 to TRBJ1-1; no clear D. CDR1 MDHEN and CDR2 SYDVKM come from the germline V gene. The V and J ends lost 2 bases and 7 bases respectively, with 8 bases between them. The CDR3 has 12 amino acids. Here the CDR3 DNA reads TGTGCCAGCAGTTTACCCGGACTTGAAGCTTTCTTT. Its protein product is CASSLPGLEAFF.

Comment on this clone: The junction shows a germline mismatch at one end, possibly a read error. The CDR3 region is CASSERGLDETQYF. CDR3 nucleotides: TGTGCTAGCAGCGAGAGAGGGCTCGACGAGACCCAGTACTTC. The chain joins TRBV7-7 to TRBJ2-5; maybe TRBD2 (5 bases). Germline lookup yields CDR1 SSHAT and CDR2 FNYEAQ (reference sequence). There are 14 residues in the CDR3.

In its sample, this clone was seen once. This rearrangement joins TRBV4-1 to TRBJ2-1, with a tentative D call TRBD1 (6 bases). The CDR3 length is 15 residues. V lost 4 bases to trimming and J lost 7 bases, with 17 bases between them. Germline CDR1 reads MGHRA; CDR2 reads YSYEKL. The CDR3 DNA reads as TGCGCCAGCAGCCTACAGGGCTTAGGGAGAAATGAGCAGTTCTTC. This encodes CASSLQGLGRNEQFF.

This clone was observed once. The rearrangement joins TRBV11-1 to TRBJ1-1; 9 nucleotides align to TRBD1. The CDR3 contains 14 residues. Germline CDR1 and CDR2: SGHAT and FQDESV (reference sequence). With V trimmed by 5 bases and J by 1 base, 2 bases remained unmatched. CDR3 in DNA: TGTGCCAGCAGCAAGGGACAGGGGAACACTGAAGCTTTCTTT. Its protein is CASSKGQGNTEAFF. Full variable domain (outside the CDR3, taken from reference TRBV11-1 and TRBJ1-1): EAEVAQSPRYKITEKSQAVAFWCDPISGHATLYWYRQILGQGPELLVQFQDESVVDDSQLPKDRFSAERLKGVDSTLKIQPAELGDSAMYLCASSKGQGNTEAFFGQGTRLTVV.

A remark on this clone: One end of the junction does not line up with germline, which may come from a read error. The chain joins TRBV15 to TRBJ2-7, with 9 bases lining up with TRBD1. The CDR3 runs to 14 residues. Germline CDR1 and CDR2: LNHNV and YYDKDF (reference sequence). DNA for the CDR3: TGTCCCACCAGGCCGGGACAGGGTTCCTACGAGCAGTACTTC. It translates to CPTRPGQGSYEQYF.

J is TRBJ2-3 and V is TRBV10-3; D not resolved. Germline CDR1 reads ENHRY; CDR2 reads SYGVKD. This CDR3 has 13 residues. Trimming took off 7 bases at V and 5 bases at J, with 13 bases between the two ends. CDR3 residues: CAITTNRRDTQYF. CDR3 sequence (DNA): TGTGCCATCACCACCAACCGGAGAGATACGCAGTATTTT.

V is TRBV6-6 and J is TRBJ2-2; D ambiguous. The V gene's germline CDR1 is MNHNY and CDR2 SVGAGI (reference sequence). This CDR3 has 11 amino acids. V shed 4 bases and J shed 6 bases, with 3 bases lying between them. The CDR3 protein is CASSSSGELFF. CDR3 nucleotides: TGTGCCAGCAGTTCATCCGGGGAGCTGTTTTTT.

The CDR3 nucleotides read TGTGCCGCGAGGAGGGGGTCGGTAGGCAACACCATATATTTT. Its translation: CAARRGSVGNTIYF. The chain is built from TRBV7-9 and TRBJ1-3, with D perhaps TRBD1 (6 bases). CDR3 length: 14 amino acids. The V end lost 11 bases, the J end lost 7 bases, and 21 bases lay between the germline ends. Germline CDR1 and CDR2: SEHNR and FQNEAQ (reference sequence).

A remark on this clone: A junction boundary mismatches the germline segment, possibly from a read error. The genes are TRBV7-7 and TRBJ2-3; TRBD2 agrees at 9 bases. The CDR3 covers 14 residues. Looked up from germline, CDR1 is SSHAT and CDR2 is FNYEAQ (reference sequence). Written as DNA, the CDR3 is TGTGCTAGCAGCTTGGGGACTAGCTCTGATACGCAGTATTTT. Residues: CASSLGTSSDTQYF.

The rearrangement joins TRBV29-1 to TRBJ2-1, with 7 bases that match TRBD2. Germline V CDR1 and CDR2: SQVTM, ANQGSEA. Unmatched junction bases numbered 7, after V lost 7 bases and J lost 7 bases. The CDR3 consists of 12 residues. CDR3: CSDGPGGNEQFF. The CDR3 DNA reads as TGCAGCGACGGACCGGGGGGTAATGAGCAGTTCTTC.

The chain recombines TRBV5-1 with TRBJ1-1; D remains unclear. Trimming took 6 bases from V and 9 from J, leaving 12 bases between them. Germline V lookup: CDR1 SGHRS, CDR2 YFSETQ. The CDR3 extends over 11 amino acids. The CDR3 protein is CASISGVQAFF. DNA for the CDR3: TGCGCCAGCATTTCCGGGGTTCAAGCTTTCTTT. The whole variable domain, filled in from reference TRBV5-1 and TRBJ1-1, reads KAGVTQTPRYLIKTRGQQVTLSCSPISGHRSVSWYQQTPGQGLQFLFEYFSETQRNKGNFPGRFSGRQFSNSRSEMNVSTLELGDSALYLCASISGVQAFFGQGTRLTVV.

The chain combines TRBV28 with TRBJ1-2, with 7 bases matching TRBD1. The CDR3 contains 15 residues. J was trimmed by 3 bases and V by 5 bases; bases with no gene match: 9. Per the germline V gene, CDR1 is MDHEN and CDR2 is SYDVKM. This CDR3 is CASSRPTGWDYGYTF. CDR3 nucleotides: TGTGCCAGCAGTCGCCCGACAGGGTGGGACTATGGCTACACCTTC.